This entry lists 27 T cell receptor beta chains sequenced from one sample in a study of control samples from healthy donors and cancer patients. This table comes from immunoSEQ multiplex PCR, and its TCRdb copy is limited to in-frame clones, with some not included. The table has tens of thousands of clones, 80% seen once. Material: blood. The receptors originated from a man in his 70s in good health.

The J gene is TRBJ2-3, the V gene TRBV28; D is undetermined. The CDR3 is made up of 16 amino acids. V lost 6 bases and J 2 bases, leaving 18 bases between the germline ends. Germline V gives CDR1 MDHEN, CDR2 SYDVKM. As DNA, the CDR3 is TGTGCCAGCAGAACTTTCAACCGTGGAAACACAGATACGCAGTATTTT. Its protein is CASRTFNRGNTDTQYF.

This sequence joins TRBV19 and TRBJ2-3, with a weak D call TRBD1 (5 bases). Trimming shortened V by 6 bases and J by 0 bases, and 16 bases separated the two germline ends. Looked up from germline, CDR1 is LNHDA and CDR2 is SQIVND (reference sequence). CDR3 length equals 16 residues. The CDR3 DNA sequence: TGTGCCAGTAGACGGGTGGGGCGTTCTAGCACAGATACGCAGTATTTT. It encodes CASRRVGRSSTDTQYF.

The rearrangement joins TRBV11-1 to TRBJ1-1; D not resolved. This CDR3 comprises 14 residues. Germline CDR1 and CDR2: SGHAT and FQDESV (reference sequence). Trimming removed 3 bases at V and 1 base at J, with 9 bases between. CDR3 coding DNA: TGTGCCAGCAGCTTGGTCAACCAGAACACTGAAGCTTTCTTT. As protein: CASSLVNQNTEAFF.

The chain recombines TRBV19 with TRBJ1-1; TRBD1 matches at 8 bases. Germline values: CDR1 LNHDA, CDR2 SQIVND (reference sequence). The CDR3 has 15 residues. With 3 bases clipped from V and 3 bases from J, the junction kept 6 bases outside the gene matches. The CDR3: CASSMPGGAYTEAFF. As DNA, the CDR3 is TGTGCCAGTAGTATGCCAGGGGGCGCGTACACTGAAGCTTTCTTT.

The CDR3 nucleotides are TGTGCCAGCAGCCAACTGGGTCGGGATACGCAGTATTTT. Protein product: CASSQLGRDTQYF. This chain joins TRBV3-1 (or the pseudogene TRBV3-2) and TRBJ2-3, with D hard to call. The V end was cut by 2 bases, the J end by 6 bases, with 9 bases between. The CDR3 runs 13 residues. Looked up from germline, CDR1 is LGHDT and CDR2 is YNNKEL (reference sequence).

The chain links TRBV5-1 to TRBJ2-7; TRBD2 matches 12 bases. The V and J ends lost 0 bases and 6 bases, in that order; junction bases with no gene match: 10. CDR1 is SGHRS and CDR2 is YFSETQ in the germline V gene. The CDR3 has 17 residues. The CDR3 bases are TGCGCCAGCAGCTTGGCCATCTGGACTAGCGGGACTGGCGAGCAGTACTTC. This codes for CASSLAIWTSGTGEQYF.

This clone showed up just a few times. The chain recombines TRBV20-1 with TRBJ1-1; D unclear. This CDR3 contains 10 residues. The V end was cut by 2 bases, the J end by 7 bases, with 5 bases between. CDR1 and CDR2 from the germline V gene are DFQATT and SNEGSKA (reference sequence). The CDR3 sequence: CSARRGEAFF. In DNA, the CDR3 is TGCAGTGCTAGACGGGGTGAAGCTTTCTTT.

The chain carries TRBV30 and TRBJ2-1; the match to TRBD1 covers 8 bases. Germline assignment: CDR1 GTSNPN and CDR2 SVGIG (reference sequence). Germline trimming cut 5 bases from V and 9 bases from J; bases unmatched to any gene: 18. The CDR3 covers 16 residues. The CDR3, as DNA: TGTGCCTGGGGGGAGCGGATAGGACAGGGCTTGGGTGAGCAGTTCTTC. This codes for CAWGERIGQGLGEQFF.

This chain joins TRBV2 and TRBJ1-1; tentatively, D is TRBD1 (6 bases). Trimming shortened V by 6 bases and J by 2 bases, and 13 bases separated the two germline ends. Germline CDR1 is SNHLY and CDR2 is FYNNEI. The CDR3 is 14 residues long. This CDR3 is CASSDRTVNTEAFF. The CDR3 DNA sequence: TGTGCCAGCAGCGATCGGACAGTCAACACTGAAGCTTTCTTT. The variable domain in full, completed from reference TRBV2 and TRBJ1-1, reads EPEVTQTPSHQVTQMGQEVILRCVPISNHLYFYWYRQILGQKVEFLVSFYNNEISEKSEIFDDQFSVERPDGSNFTLKIRSTKLEDSAMYFCASSDRTVNTEAFFGQGTRLTVV.

The count of this clone is one. The CDR3 spells CASSYLVGGTEAFF. CDR3 DNA: TGTGCCAGCAGTTACTTGGTGGGAGGCACTGAAGCTTTCTTT. The chain uses TRBV6-5 and TRBJ1-1; D is uncertain. The V and J ends lost 1 base and 4 bases respectively, with 10 bases between them. Germline V lookup: CDR1 MNHEY, CDR2 SVGAGI. The length of the CDR3 is 14 residues.

The table lists this clone with a count of one. V is TRBV6-5 and J is TRBJ2-2; a possible D gene is TRBD1 (6 bases). The germline V gene encodes CDR1 MNHEY and CDR2 SVGAGI. Between the trimmed V and J ends, which lost 7 bases and 3 bases, there was a span of 12 bases. The CDR3 spans 14 residues. The CDR3 protein is CASNRGKYTGELFF. The CDR3 DNA reads TGTGCCAGCAATAGGGGGAAATACACCGGGGAGCTGTTTTTT.

The J gene is TRBJ2-1, the V gene TRBV10-1, with D hard to call. V shed 4 bases and J shed 12 bases, with 19 bases lying between them. Germline assignment: CDR1 WNHNN and CDR2 SYGVQD (reference sequence). The CDR3 is 14 residues long. The chain's CDR3 is CASSGLRSQKLQFF. DNA for the CDR3: TGCGCCAGCAGTGGTTTGCGGTCCCAGAAATTGCAGTTCTTC.

The chain has TRBV7-8 and TRBJ1-1, with no clear D. Per germline, CDR1 SGHVS and CDR2 FQNEAQ. The V and J ends lost 6 bases and 3 bases respectively, with 8 bases between them. This CDR3 has 12 residues. DNA of the CDR3: TGTGCCAGCAGTCCAGAGTACACTGAAGCTTTCTTT. Translating it yields CASSPEYTEAFF.

The CDR3 DNA follows: TGTGCCAGCTCACCTATCGACAGGGCGGAGCAGTACTTC. This encodes CASSPIDRAEQYF. The V and J genes are TRBV18 and TRBJ2-7, with TRBD1 matching over 7 bases. The CDR3 spans 13 residues. Trimming cost V 3 bases and J 7 bases; bases outside gene matches: 6. Germline V gene data show CDR1 as KGHSH and CDR2 as LQKENI.

This sequence joins TRBV19 and TRBJ1-5; weak D call: TRBD1 (5 bases). There are 15 residues in the CDR3. V was pared by 1 base and J by 5 bases, with 12 bases between. Per the germline V gene, CDR1 is LNHDA and CDR2 is SQIVND (reference sequence). The DNA for the CDR3 is TGTGCCAGTAGTATAGCGGGGAGGGGAGATCAGCCCCAGCATTTT. Its protein is CASSIAGRGDQPQHF.

In its sample, this clone was seen once. The chain recombines TRBV21-1 with TRBJ1-1; the D call of TRBD1 is as the table states it, not checked on the DNA. TRBV21-1 is designated a pseudogene. The CDR3 is made up of 18 amino acids. The CDR3, as DNA: TGTGCCAGCAGCAGAAGGGACGGACAGGGGGCAGGTTTGGCTGAAGCTTTCTTT. It translates to CASSRRDGQGAGLAEAFF.

This clone was counted a few times. V gene TRBV6-1 combines with J gene TRBJ1-1; possible D gene TRBD1, 5 bases. The V end was cut by 2 bases, the J end by 8 bases, with 24 bases between. The V gene's germline CDR1 is MNHNS and CDR2 SASEGT. The CDR3 is 17 residues long. DNA for the CDR3: TGTGCCAGCAGTGAATTGGGGGGATCCCCGTTTCTCCCCGAAGCTTTCTTT. Its translation is CASSELGGSPFLPEAFF.

V is TRBV5-4 and J is TRBJ2-4; D is perhaps TRBD2 (6 bases). Germline V lookup: CDR1 SGHNT, CDR2 YYREEE (reference sequence). There are 15 residues in the CDR3. Trimming pared 6 bases from V and 2 bases from J, leaving 15 bases between. CDR3 protein: CASTTGGSPKNIQYF. CDR3 coding DNA: TGTGCCAGCACCACCGGGGGATCCCCCAAAAACATTCAGTACTTC.

V is TRBV6-5 and J is TRBJ2-7; the match to TRBD1 covers 8 bases. V was clipped by 5 bases and J by 5 bases; unmatched bases: 11. Germline V lookup: CDR1 MNHEY, CDR2 SVGAGI. This CDR3 is 15 amino acids long. CDR3 residues: CASSPGQGPANEQYF. The CDR3 DNA sequence: TGTGCCAGCAGTCCAGGACAGGGACCAGCCAACGAGCAGTACTTC.

V and J are TRBV7-6 and TRBJ2-7; perhaps TRBD1 as D (5 bases). The CDR3 length is 15 residues. V was cut by 0 bases and J by 0 bases, with 9 bases left in between. Germline CDR1 is SGHVS and CDR2 is FNYEAQ. In DNA, the CDR3 is TGTGCCAGCAGCTTAGCGCCGGACATCTCCTACGAGCAGTACTTC. It is translated as CASSLAPDISYEQYF.

The chain uses TRBV28 and TRBJ2-5; D ambiguous. The V end was cut by 3 bases, the J end by 7 bases, with 12 bases between. The CDR3 extends over 13 amino acids. The germline V gene encodes CDR1 MDHEN and CDR2 SYDVKM. Here the CDR3 reads CASSFRAVGTQYF. The CDR3, as DNA: TGTGCCAGCAGTTTCAGAGCAGTTGGGACCCAGTACTTC.

This clone was detected a few times. V usage is TRBV12-3 or TRBV12-4 and J usage is TRBJ2-1, with D perhaps TRBD2 (5 bases). CDR3 length: 12 amino acids. V was clipped by 3 bases and J by 9 bases, with 9 bases between them. The CDR3 loop is CASSFDRGEQFF. In nucleotides, the CDR3 is TGTGCCAGCAGTTTCGACCGGGGTGAGCAGTTCTTC.

This chain connects TRBV5-5 to TRBJ2-7; a possible D gene is TRBD2 (6 bases). The CDR3 loop spans 15 amino acids. Trimming took 0 bases from V and 0 from J, leaving 10 bases between them. Per the germline V gene, CDR1 is SGHKS and CDR2 is YYEKEE (reference sequence). This CDR3 reads CASSLGGGSSYEQYF. For the CDR3, the DNA is TGTGCCAGCAGCTTGGGTGGGGGGAGCTCCTACGAGCAGTACTTC.

The chain uses TRBV5-1 and TRBJ2-7; 10 bases match TRBD2. Trimming at V came to 1 base and at J to 5 bases, leaving 6 bases not matched to a gene. The CDR3 runs 15 residues. Germline lookup yields CDR1 SGHRS and CDR2 YFSETQ. The CDR3 nucleotides are TGCGCCAGCAGCTTGACGGCTAGCGGGAGCAACGAGCAGTACTTC. It yields the protein CASSLTASGSNEQYF. The entire variable domain, with the rest obtained from reference TRBV5-1 and TRBJ2-7, is as follows: KAGVTQTPRYLIKTRGQQVTLSCSPISGHRSVSWYQQTPGQGLQFLFEYFSETQRNKGNFPGRFSGRQFSNSRSEMNVSTLELGDSALYLCASSLTASGSNEQYFGPGTRLTVT.

This chain links TRBV9 with TRBJ2-1, with D perhaps matching TRBD2 (5 bases). Germline loops: CDR1 SGDLS, CDR2 YYNGEE. The CDR3 consists of 15 residues. Trimming removed 3 bases from V and 1 base from J, with 11 bases in between. The CDR3 loop is CASSAAGISYNEQFF. For the CDR3, the DNA is TGTGCCAGCAGCGCAGCCGGGATTTCCTACAATGAGCAGTTCTTC.

Sample share makes this clone medium-sized. This chain uses TRBV19 with TRBJ1-2, with TRBD1 matching 8 bases. Germline V gene lookup returns CDR1 LNHDA and CDR2 SQIVND (reference sequence). Germline trimming cut 4 bases from V and 3 bases from J; bases unmatched to any gene: 1. The CDR3 is 13 residues long. CDR3 amino acids: CASSTGQDYGYTF. In nucleotides, the CDR3 is TGTGCCAGTAGTACGGGACAGGACTATGGCTACACCTTC.

As to this clone: Other DNA sequences in this sample translate to the same CDR3. The chain employs TRBV12-3 or TRBV12-4 and TRBJ2-1; D is undetermined. Deletions cut 6 bases from V and 1 base from J, with 7 bases between. The CDR3 has 13 residues. CDR3 coding DNA: TGTGCCAGCAGCCGTAGGTCCTACAATGAGCAGTTCTTC. Protein product: CASSRRSYNEQFF.